What follows are 27 T cell receptor beta chains derived from one specimen sequenced in a study of blood T cell repertoires in COVID-19. Clones were read by immunoSEQ multiplex PCR, and TCRdb kept only the in-frame ones, dropping some. The sample lists roughly 240,000 clones, approximately 87% occurring once. Material: peripheral blood. The receptor set was obtained from a man in his sixties who had recovered from COVID-19.

The chain links TRBV30 to TRBJ2-7; tentatively, D is TRBD2 (5 bases). The CDR3 length is 13 residues. Germline CDR1 GTSNPN, CDR2 SVGIG (reference sequence). The V end lost 8 bases, the J end lost 2 bases, and 16 bases lay between the germline ends. The DNA for the CDR3 is TGTGCCGGACTCGACTCAACACCCTACGAGCAGTACTTC. Translation: CAGLDSTPYEQYF. The full variable domain, rest sourced from reference TRBV30 and TRBJ2-7, is SQTIHQWPATLVQPVGSPLSLECTVEGTSNPNLYWYRQAAGRGLQLLFYSVGIGQISSEVPQNLSASRPQDRQFILSSKKLLLSDSGFYLCAGLDSTPYEQYFGPGTRLTVT.

V and J are TRBV3-1 (or the pseudogene TRBV3-2) and TRBJ1-3; 8 positions agree with TRBD1. The germline V gene encodes CDR1 LGHDT and CDR2 YNNKEL (reference sequence). The J segment lost 0 bases and the V segment lost 3 bases, leaving 7 bases of the junction unmatched. The CDR3 runs to 17 residues. The CDR3 is CASSQSGTGNSGNTIYF. DNA of the CDR3: TGTGCCAGCAGCCAGTCAGGGACAGGAAACTCTGGAAACACCATATATTTT.

This clone was detected only once. The chain combines TRBV6-5 with TRBJ2-2, with 7 bases matching TRBD1. The CDR3 has 14 amino acids. Germline V gives CDR1 MNHEY, CDR2 SVGAGI. Trimming cost V 10 bases and J 7 bases; bases outside gene matches: 12. CDR3 protein: CATSRRGHGGELFF. DNA of the CDR3: TGTGCCACCTCTAGAAGGGGGCATGGCGGGGAGCTGTTTTTT.

The sample holds many counts of this clone. This chain uses TRBV7-2 with TRBJ1-4; 8 nucleotides agree with TRBD1. The CDR3 extends over 15 amino acids. Germline values: CDR1 SGHTA, CDR2 FQGNSA. Trimming cost V 5 bases and J 8 bases; bases outside gene matches: 10. CDR3 protein: CASSAQGAGKEKLFF. The CDR3 DNA sequence: TGTGCCAGCAGCGCTCAGGGGGCTGGCAAGGAAAAACTGTTTTTT.

This chain connects TRBV7-8 to TRBJ1-2; 8 bases fit TRBD1. CDR1 is SGHVS, CDR2 FQNEAQ, per germline. The trim removed 5 bases at V and 8 bases at J, leaving 10 bases unmatched. The CDR3 sequence is 14 residues long. The chain's CDR3 is CASSPGGREGGYTF. CDR3 DNA: TGTGCCAGCAGCCCAGGGGGCAGGGAAGGCGGCTACACCTTC.

The V gene is TRBV28, the J gene TRBJ2-5, with 11 bases fitting TRBD1. Germline V gene sequence: CDR1 MDHEN, CDR2 SYDVKM. The CDR3 consists of 16 residues. Losses at the gene ends were 7 bases for V and 1 base for J; bases not matched to a gene: 8. CDR3: CASTPVGQGVQETQYF. DNA of the CDR3: TGTGCCAGCACTCCCGTGGGACAGGGGGTCCAAGAGACCCAGTACTTC. The complete variable domain, with remaining parts taken from reference TRBV28 and TRBJ2-5, reads DVKVTQSSRYLVKRTGEKVFLECVQDMDHENMFWYRQDPGLGLRLIYFSYDVKMKEKGDIPEGYSVSREKKERFSLILESASTNQTSMYLCASTPVGQGVQETQYFGPGTRLLVL.

The chain has TRBV7-9 and TRBJ2-7; 9 bases match TRBD2. V shed 1 base, J shed 6 bases, and the junction held 7 bases outside the gene matches. Germline V CDR1 and CDR2: SEHNR, FQNEAQ (reference sequence). The CDR3 runs 15 residues. The CDR3 protein is CASSLEGASGAEQYF. CDR3 in DNA: TGTGCCAGCAGCTTAGAGGGGGCTAGCGGGGCCGAGCAGTACTTC. Variable domain in full (rest from reference TRBV7-9 and TRBJ2-7): DTGVSQNPRHKITKRGQNVTFRCDPISEHNRLYWYRQTLGQGPEFLTYFQNEAQLEKSRLLSDRFSAERPKGSFSTLEIQRTEQGDSAMYLCASSLEGASGAEQYFGPGTRLTVT.

This chain uses TRBV4-1 with TRBJ2-1; 14 nucleotides agree with TRBD2. This CDR3 comprises 15 residues. The V and J ends lost 4 bases and 9 bases, in that order; junction bases with no gene match: 5. The germline gives CDR1 MGHRA, CDR2 YSYEKL. CDR3 sequence (DNA): TGCGCCAGCAGCCTGACTAGCGGGAGGGCCACTGAGCAGTTCTTC. It translates to CASSLTSGRATEQFF.

This chain uses TRBV10-3 with TRBJ2-3; possibly TRBD2 for D (5 bases). Trimming removed 0 bases from V and 2 bases from J, with 9 bases in between. There are 15 residues in the CDR3. CDR1 is ENHRY, CDR2 SYGVKD, per germline. CDR3 sequence reads: CAISESERNTDTQYF. CDR3 in DNA: TGTGCCATCAGTGAGTCCGAGCGGAACACAGATACGCAGTATTTT.

The chain employs TRBV6-5 and TRBJ2-2; possibly TRBD1 for D (5 bases). This CDR3 comprises 12 residues. V was cut by 8 bases and J by 1 base, with 5 bases left in between. Germline CDR1 MNHEY, CDR2 SVGAGI. CDR3 nucleotide sequence: TGTGCCAGCGACAGGAACACCGGGGAGCTGTTTTTT. It translates to CASDRNTGELFF.

V is TRBV11-2 and J is TRBJ2-7; a weak D match, TRBD1 (6 bases). CDR1 and CDR2 from the germline V gene are SGHAT and FQNNGV. The CDR3 totals 13 residues. V was trimmed by 5 bases and J by 0 bases, leaving 8 bases between them. For the CDR3, the DNA is TGTGCCAGCAGCCGGACAGACTCCTACGAGCAGTACTTC. It is translated as CASSRTDSYEQYF.

The V gene is TRBV5-4, the J gene TRBJ2-4, with 8 bases fitting TRBD1. V dropped 4 bases and J dropped 11; count of bases not matched to a gene: 11. Germline loops: CDR1 SGHNT, CDR2 YYREEE (reference sequence). This CDR3 has 14 amino acids. DNA for the CDR3: TGTGCCAGCAGCACCAGGACAGGGTCGAATGTTCAGTACTTC. The encoded protein is CASSTRTGSNVQYF.

The J gene is TRBJ1-2, the V gene TRBV29-1; no clear D. V lost 7 bases, J lost 3 bases, and 15 bases lay in between. Germline V gene lookup returns CDR1 SQVTM and CDR2 ANQGSEA. CDR3 size: 13 residues. The CDR3 region is CSAFPPQDYGYTF. CDR3 sequence (DNA): TGCAGCGCCTTCCCCCCCCAGGACTATGGCTACACCTTC.

V gene TRBV30 combines with J gene TRBJ1-2, with TRBD1 matching over 7 bases. Germline V gene data show CDR1 as GTSNPN and CDR2 as SVGIG (reference sequence). Losses at the gene ends were 0 bases for V and 6 bases for J; bases not matched to a gene: 4. The CDR3 consists of 13 residues. CDR3 nucleotide sequence: TGTGCCTGGAGTGTCAGGGGGTCCAATGGCTACACCTTC. Residues: CAWSVRGSNGYTF.

This chain uses TRBV7-2 with TRBJ1-6; the D gene is possibly TRBD1 (5 bases). Trimming removed 1 base at V and 6 bases at J, with 10 bases between. The CDR3 sequence is 15 residues long. Germline CDR1 and CDR2: SGHTA and FQGNSA. CDR3 nucleotides: TGTGCCAGCAGCTTAGTCGGGGGGAGTAATTCACCCCTCCACTTT. This translates into CASSLVGGSNSPLHF.

The chain recombines TRBV5-1 with TRBJ2-3; D is ambiguous. CDR1 and CDR2 (germline): SGHRS, YFSETQ. The CDR3 loop spans 15 amino acids. The V and J ends lost 2 bases and 0 bases respectively, with 10 bases between them. CDR3 in amino acids: CASSFQALSTDTQYF. CDR3 bases: TGCGCCAGCAGCTTCCAGGCCCTTAGCACAGATACGCAGTATTTT.

The rearrangement joins TRBV2 to TRBJ2-5; D is uncertain. Trimming removed 6 bases at V and 5 bases at J, with 13 bases between. This CDR3 is 13 amino acids long. Germline V lookup: CDR1 SNHLY, CDR2 FYNNEI. Written as DNA, the CDR3 is TGTGCCAGCAGAACCCTCTTACGGGAGACCCAGTACTTC. Amino acids: CASRTLLRETQYF. Filled out from reference TRBV2 and TRBJ2-5, the complete variable domain reads EPEVTQTPSHQVTQMGQEVILRCVPISNHLYFYWYRQILGQKVEFLVSFYNNEISEKSEIFDDQFSVERPDGSNFTLKIRSTKLEDSAMYFCASRTLLRETQYFGPGTRLLVL.

The rearrangement joins TRBV3-1 (or the pseudogene TRBV3-2) to TRBJ1-6, with D perhaps matching TRBD1 (6 bases). The V gene's germline CDR1 is LGHDT and CDR2 YNNKEL (reference sequence). The CDR3 is made up of 15 amino acids. Trimming pared 0 bases from V and 8 bases from J, leaving 11 bases between. The CDR3 region is CASSQEGARDSPLHF. Here the CDR3 DNA reads TGTGCCAGCAGCCAAGAGGGGGCGAGGGATTCACCCCTCCACTTT.

The V and J genes are TRBV5-1 and TRBJ2-5; TRBD2 aligns across 11 bases. The V gene end was trimmed by 0 bases and the J gene end by 0 bases; junction bases not matched to a gene: 1. Germline CDR1 SGHRS, CDR2 YFSETQ. This CDR3 is built from 16 residues. The CDR3 spells CASSLGLAGNQETQYF. CDR3 DNA sequence: TGCGCCAGCAGCTTGGGACTAGCGGGAAACCAAGAGACCCAGTACTTC.

This chain links TRBV6-5 with TRBJ1-5; D unclear. V was trimmed by 2 bases and J by 5 bases, leaving 13 bases between them. The CDR3 is made up of 15 amino acids. Looked up from germline, CDR1 is MNHEY and CDR2 is SVGAGI. As DNA, the CDR3 is TGTGCCAGCAGTTACCTGCCAGGAGGCGATCAGCCCCAGCATTTT. Residues: CASSYLPGGDQPQHF.

This chain links TRBV9 with TRBJ2-5; 7 nucleotides agree with TRBD1. This CDR3 contains 14 residues. The V segment lost 3 bases and the J segment 7 bases; nucleotides outside the gene matches: 9. The germline gives CDR1 SGDLS, CDR2 YYNGEE. The CDR3 loop reads CASSGTGAGWTQYF. CDR3 nucleotides: TGTGCCAGCAGCGGTACAGGGGCTGGGTGGACCCAGTACTTC.

This chain connects TRBV19 to TRBJ1-5; D uncertain. The CDR3 consists of 15 residues. Germline V lookup: CDR1 LNHDA, CDR2 SQIVND (reference sequence). With 3 bases removed from V and 0 bases from J, the gap between germline ends came to 9 bases. The CDR3 spells CASSMSADSNQPQHF. In DNA, the CDR3 is TGTGCCAGTAGTATGTCGGCGGATAGCAATCAGCCCCAGCATTTT.

The gene calls are TRBV6-4 and TRBJ2-2; 7 bases align to TRBD2. CDR3 length: 18 amino acids. The trim removed 1 base at V and 3 bases at J, leaving 11 bases unmatched. Germline-derived CDR1 and CDR2 are MRHNA and SNTAGT. CDR3 loop: CASSDLGGLKSDTGELFF. The CDR3 DNA reads TGTGCCAGCAGTGACTTGGGGGGGTTGAAGTCGGACACCGGGGAGCTGTTTTTT.

This chain links TRBV27 with TRBJ1-5, with D unclear. Trimming took off 6 bases at V and 11 bases at J, with 20 bases between the two ends. CDR1 MNHEY and CDR2 SMNVEV come from the germline V gene (reference sequence). The CDR3 loop spans 14 amino acids. CDR3 in amino acids: CASSPREVREAQHF. DNA of the CDR3: TGTGCCAGCAGCCCCCGTGAGGTGAGGGAGGCCCAGCATTTT.

The rearrangement joins TRBV6-5 to TRBJ2-1, with TRBD1 identical over 12 bases. The CDR3 loop spans 16 amino acids. Germline CDR1 reads MNHEY; CDR2 reads SVGAGI. Losses at the gene ends were 2 bases for V and 7 bases for J; bases not matched to a gene: 6. The CDR3 DNA reads as TGTGCCAGCAGTTACGGGACAGGGGGCTCGGGGAATGAGCAGTTCTTC. Translating it yields CASSYGTGGSGNEQFF.

The rearrangement uses TRBV4-2 and TRBJ2-5, with 7 bases that match TRBD2. The CDR3 consists of 17 residues. CDR1 and CDR2 (germline): LGHNA, YNFKEQ. V dropped 0 bases and J dropped 4; count of bases not matched to a gene: 11. CDR3 bases: TGTGCCAGCAGCCAAGACCCAGTCGCTAGCGGTTCAGAGACCCAGTACTTC. Its translation: CASSQDPVASGSETQYF.

V and J are TRBV2 and TRBJ1-2; TRBD1 aligns across 12 bases. The CDR3 is 16 residues long. Looked up from germline, CDR1 is SNHLY and CDR2 is FYNNEI. The J segment lost 5 bases and the V segment lost 3 bases, leaving 7 bases of the junction unmatched. CDR3 amino acids: CASSDFGTGGGYGYTF. In DNA form, the CDR3 reads TGTGCCAGCAGTGATTTTGGGACAGGGGGCGGTTATGGCTACACCTTC.